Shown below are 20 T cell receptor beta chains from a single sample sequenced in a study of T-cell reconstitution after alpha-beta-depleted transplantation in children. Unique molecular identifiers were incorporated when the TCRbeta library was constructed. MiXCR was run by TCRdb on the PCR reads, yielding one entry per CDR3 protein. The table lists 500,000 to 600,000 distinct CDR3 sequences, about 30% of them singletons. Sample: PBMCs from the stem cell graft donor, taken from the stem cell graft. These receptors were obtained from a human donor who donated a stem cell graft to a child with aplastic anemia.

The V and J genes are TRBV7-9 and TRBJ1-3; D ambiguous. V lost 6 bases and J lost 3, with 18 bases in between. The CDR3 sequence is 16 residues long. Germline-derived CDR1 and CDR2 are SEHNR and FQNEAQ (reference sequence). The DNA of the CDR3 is TGTGCCAGCAGTTTCCCAAGCGGTTCAGGTGGAAACACCATATATTTT. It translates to CASSFPSGSGGNTIYF. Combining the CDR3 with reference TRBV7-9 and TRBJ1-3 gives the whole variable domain DTGVSQNPRHKITKRGQNVTFRCDPISEHNRLYWYRQTLGQGPEFLTYFQNEAQLEKSRLLSDRFSAERPKGSFSTLEIQRTEQGDSAMYLCASSFPSGSGGNTIYFGEGSWLTVV.

CDR3 in amino acids: CASSYRATEAAGELFF. In nucleotides, the CDR3 is TGTGCCAGCAGCTACCGGGCCACTGAAGCCGCCGGGGAGCTGTTTTTT. The rearrangement uses TRBV7-9 and TRBJ2-2; D unclear. The CDR3 is 16 residues long. V was clipped by 4 bases and J by 6 bases, with 18 bases between them. The germline V gene has CDR1 SEHNR and CDR2 FQNEAQ (reference sequence).

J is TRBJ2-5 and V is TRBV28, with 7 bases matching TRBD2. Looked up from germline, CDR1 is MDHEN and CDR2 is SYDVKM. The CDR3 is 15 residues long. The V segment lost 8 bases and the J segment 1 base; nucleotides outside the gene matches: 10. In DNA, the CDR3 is TGTGCCAGCTTCGTCGGGGGGACCAGCCAAGAGACCCAGTACTTC. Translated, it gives CASFVGGTSQETQYF.

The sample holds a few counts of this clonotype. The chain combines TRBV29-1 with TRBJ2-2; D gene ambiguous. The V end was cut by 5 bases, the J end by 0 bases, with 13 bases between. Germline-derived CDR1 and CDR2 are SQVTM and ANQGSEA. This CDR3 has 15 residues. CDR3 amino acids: CSVIQSPANTGELFF. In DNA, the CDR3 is TGCAGCGTTATTCAAAGCCCGGCGAACACCGGGGAGCTGTTTTTT.

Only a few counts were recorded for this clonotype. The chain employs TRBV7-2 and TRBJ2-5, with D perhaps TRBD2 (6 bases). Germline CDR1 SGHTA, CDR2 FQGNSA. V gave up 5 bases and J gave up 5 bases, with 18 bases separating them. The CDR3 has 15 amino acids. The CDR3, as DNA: TGTGCCAGCAGCCCCGGGACTGGAGGTCTGGAGACCCAGTACTTC. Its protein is CASSPGTGGLETQYF. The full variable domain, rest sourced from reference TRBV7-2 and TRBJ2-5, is GAGVSQSPSNKVTEKGKDVELRCDPISGHTALYWYRQSLGQGLEFLIYFQGNSAPDKSGLPSDRFSAERTGGSVSTLTIQRTQQEDSAVYLCASSPGTGGLETQYFGPGTRLLVL.

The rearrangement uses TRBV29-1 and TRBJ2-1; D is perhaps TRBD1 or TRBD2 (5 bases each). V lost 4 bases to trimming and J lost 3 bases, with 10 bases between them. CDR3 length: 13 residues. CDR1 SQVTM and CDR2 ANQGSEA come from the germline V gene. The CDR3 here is CSVVGAVYNEQFF. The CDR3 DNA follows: TGCAGCGTTGTCGGGGCTGTCTACAATGAGCAGTTCTTC.

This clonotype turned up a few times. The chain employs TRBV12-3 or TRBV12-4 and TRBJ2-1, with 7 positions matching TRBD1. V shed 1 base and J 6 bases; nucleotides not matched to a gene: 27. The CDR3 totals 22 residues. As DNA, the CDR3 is TGTGCCAGCAGTTTAGACAGGGGCTCACTAATGGGATCCGGACGCTTATTCAATGAGCAGTTCTTC. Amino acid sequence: CASSLDRGSLMGSGRLFNEQFF.

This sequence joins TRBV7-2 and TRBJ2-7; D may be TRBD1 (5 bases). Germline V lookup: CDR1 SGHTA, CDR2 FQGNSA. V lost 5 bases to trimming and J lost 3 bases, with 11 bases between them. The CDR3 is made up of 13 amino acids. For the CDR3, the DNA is TGTGCCAGCAGCGAAGGACAATTCTACGAGCAGTACTTC. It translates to CASSEGQFYEQYF. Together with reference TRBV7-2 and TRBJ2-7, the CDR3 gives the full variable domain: GAGVSQSPSNKVTEKGKDVELRCDPISGHTALYWYRQSLGQGLEFLIYFQGNSAPDKSGLPSDRFSAERTGGSVSTLTIQRTQQEDSAVYLCASSEGQFYEQYFGPGTRLTVT.

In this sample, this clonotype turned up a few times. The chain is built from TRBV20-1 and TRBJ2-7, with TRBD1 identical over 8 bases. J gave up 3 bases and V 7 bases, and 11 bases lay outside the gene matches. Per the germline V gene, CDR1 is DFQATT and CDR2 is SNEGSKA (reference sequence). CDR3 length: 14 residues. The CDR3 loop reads CSVQHGQGSYEQYF. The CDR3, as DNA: TGCAGTGTTCAACACGGACAGGGTAGCTACGAGCAGTACTTC.

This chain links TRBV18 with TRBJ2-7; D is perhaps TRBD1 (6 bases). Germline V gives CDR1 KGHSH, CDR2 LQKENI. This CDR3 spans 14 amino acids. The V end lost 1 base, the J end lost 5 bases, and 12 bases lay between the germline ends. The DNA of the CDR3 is TGTGCCAGCTCACCACAACAGGGTTCGCACGAGCAGTACGTC. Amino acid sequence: CASSPQQGSHEQYV.

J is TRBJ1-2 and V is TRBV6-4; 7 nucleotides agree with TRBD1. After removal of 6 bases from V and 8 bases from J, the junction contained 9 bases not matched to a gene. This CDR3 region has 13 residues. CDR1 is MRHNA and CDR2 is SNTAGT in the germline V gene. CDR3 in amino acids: CASSPGQQSGYTF. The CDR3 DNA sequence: TGTGCCAGCAGCCCGGGACAGCAATCCGGCTACACCTTC.

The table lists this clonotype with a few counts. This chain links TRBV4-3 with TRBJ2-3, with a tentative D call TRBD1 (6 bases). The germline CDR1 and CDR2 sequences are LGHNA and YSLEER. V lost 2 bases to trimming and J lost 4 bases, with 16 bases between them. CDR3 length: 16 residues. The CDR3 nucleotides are TGCGCCAGCAGCCAAACATGGACCAGGGGCCCAGATACGCAGTATTTT. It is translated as CASSQTWTRGPDTQYF.

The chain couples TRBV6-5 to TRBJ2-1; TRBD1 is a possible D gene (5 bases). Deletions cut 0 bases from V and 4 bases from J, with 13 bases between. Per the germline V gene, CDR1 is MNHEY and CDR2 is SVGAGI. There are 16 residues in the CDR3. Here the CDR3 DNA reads TGTGCCAGCAGTTACTCCACAGGCATCTCTTACAATGAGCAGTTCTTC. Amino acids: CASSYSTGISYNEQFF.

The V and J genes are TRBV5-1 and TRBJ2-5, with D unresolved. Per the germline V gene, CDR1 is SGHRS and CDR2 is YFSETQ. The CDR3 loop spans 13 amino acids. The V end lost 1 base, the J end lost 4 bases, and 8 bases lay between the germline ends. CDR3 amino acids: CASSLPTLETQYF. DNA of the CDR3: TGCGCCAGCAGCTTGCCGACATTAGAGACCCAGTACTTC.

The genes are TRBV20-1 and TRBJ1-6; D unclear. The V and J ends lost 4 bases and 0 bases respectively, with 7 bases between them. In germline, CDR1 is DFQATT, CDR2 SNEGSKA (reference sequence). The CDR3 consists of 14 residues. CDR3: CSAIQSSYNSPLHF. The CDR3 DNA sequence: TGCAGTGCTATACAGAGCTCCTATAATTCACCCCTCCACTTT.

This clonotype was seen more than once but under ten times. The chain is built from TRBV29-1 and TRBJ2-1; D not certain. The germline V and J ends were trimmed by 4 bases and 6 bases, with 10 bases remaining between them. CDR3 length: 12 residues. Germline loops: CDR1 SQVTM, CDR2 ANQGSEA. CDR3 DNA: TGCAGCGTTGGAACAAAGCGCAATGAGCAGTTCTTC. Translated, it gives CSVGTKRNEQFF.

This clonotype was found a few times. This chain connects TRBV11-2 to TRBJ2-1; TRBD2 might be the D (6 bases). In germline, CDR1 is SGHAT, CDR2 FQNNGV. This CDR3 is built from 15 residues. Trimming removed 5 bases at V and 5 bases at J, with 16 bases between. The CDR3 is CASSPSLAIHNEQFF. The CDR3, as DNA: TGTGCCAGCAGCCCCAGCCTAGCGATCCACAATGAGCAGTTCTTC.

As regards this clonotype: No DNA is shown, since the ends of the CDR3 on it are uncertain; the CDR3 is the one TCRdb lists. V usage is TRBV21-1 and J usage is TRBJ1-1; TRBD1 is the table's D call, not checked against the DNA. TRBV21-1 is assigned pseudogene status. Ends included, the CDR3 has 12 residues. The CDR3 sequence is CASTFGQGALIF.

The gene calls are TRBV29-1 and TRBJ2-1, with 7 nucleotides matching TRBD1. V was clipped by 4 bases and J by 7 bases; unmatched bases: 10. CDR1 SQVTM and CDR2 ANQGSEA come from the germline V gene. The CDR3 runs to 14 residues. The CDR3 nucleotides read TGCAGCGTTGTCCGGACAGGTTATTGGAATGAGCAGTTCTTC. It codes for CSVVRTGYWNEQFF.

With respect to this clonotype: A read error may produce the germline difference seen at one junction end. The CDR3 region is CASSLELAGFRDMQYF. The CDR3 bases are TGTGCCAGCAGCTTAGAGCTAGCGGGATTTAGAGATATGCAGTATTTT. V gene TRBV7-2 combines with J gene TRBJ2-3; 9 nucleotides agree with TRBD2. This CDR3 has 16 residues. The germline V gene has CDR1 SGHTA and CDR2 FQGNSA.